The sequence of this TCR beta chain was determined in a study of blood T cell repertoires in COVID-19. Germline V gene lookup returns CDR1 SEHNR and CDR2 FQNEAQ (reference sequence). Trimming removed 2 bases from V and 2 bases from J, with 7 bases in between. The CDR3 covers 13 residues. Data came from immunoSEQ multiplex PCR; TCRdb stores just in-frame clones and leaves some out. The table records 140,000 or so clones, roughly 87% of them present only once. Sequencing input: peripheral blood. The source of this sequence is a woman aged 45-59 years with acute or convalescent COVID-19. The rearrangement links TRBV7-9 to TRBJ2-7; D unclear. Here the CDR3 DNA reads TGTGCCAGCAGCTTATCTACTCCCTACGAGCAGTACTTC. Translation: CASSLSTPYEQYF.